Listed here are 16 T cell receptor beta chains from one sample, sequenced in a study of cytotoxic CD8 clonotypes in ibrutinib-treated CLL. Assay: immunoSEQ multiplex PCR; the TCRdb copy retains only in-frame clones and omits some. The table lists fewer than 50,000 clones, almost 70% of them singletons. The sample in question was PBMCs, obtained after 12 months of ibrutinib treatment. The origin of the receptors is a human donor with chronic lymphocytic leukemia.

The DNA of the CDR3 is TGTGCCAGCAGCCCCAACCGACAGGGAGAGGGGGGCTACACCTTC. Its protein is CASSPNRQGEGGYTF. This chain links TRBV7-2 with TRBJ1-2, with 7 bases matching TRBD1. The CDR3 is made up of 15 amino acids. From germline, CDR1 is SGHTA and CDR2 FQGNSA. The ends lost 5 bases at V and 8 bases at J; junction bases unmatched: 14.

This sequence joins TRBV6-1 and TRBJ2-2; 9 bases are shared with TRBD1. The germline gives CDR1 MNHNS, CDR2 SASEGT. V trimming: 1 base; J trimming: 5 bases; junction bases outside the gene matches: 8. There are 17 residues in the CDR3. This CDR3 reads CASSEVTGTGLTGELFF. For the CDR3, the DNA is TGTGCCAGCAGTGAAGTCACCGGGACAGGGCTTACCGGGGAGCTGTTTTTT.

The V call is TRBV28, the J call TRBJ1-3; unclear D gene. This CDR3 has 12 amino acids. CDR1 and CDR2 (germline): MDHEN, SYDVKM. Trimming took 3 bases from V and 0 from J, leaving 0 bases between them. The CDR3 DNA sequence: TGTGCCAGCAGTTTCTCTGGAAACACCATATATTTT. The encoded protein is CASSFSGNTIYF.

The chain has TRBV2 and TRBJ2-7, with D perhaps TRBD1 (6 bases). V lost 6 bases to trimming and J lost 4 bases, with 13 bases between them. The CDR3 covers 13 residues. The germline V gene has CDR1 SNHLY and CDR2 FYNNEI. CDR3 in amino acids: CASSAYRVYEQYF. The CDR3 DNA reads TGTGCCAGCAGCGCATACAGGGTTTACGAGCAGTACTTC.

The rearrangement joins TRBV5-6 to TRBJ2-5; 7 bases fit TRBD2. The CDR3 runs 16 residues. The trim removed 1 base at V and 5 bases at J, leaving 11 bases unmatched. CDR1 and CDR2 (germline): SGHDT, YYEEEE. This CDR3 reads CASSLKMGGPGETQYF. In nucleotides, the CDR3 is TGTGCCAGCAGCTTGAAAATGGGAGGGCCGGGGGAGACCCAGTACTTC. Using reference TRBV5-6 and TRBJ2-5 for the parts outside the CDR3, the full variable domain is DAGVTQSPTHLIKTRGQQVTLRCSPKSGHDTVSWYQQALGQGPQFIFQYYEEEERQRGNFPDRFSGHQFPNYSSELNVNALLLGDSALYLCASSLKMGGPGETQYFGPGTRLLVL.

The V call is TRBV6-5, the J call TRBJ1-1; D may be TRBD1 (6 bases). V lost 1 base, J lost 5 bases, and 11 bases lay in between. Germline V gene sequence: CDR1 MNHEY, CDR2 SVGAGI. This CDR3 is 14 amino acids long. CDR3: CASSYLGGFTEAFF. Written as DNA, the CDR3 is TGTGCCAGCAGTTACTTGGGGGGCTTTACTGAAGCTTTCTTT.

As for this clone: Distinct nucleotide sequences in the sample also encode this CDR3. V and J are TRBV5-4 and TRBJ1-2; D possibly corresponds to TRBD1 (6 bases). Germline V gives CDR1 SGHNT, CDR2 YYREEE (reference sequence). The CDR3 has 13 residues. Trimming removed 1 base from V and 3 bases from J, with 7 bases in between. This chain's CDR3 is CASSLNRDYGYTF. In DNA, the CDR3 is TGTGCCAGCAGCTTGAACAGGGACTATGGCTACACCTTC.

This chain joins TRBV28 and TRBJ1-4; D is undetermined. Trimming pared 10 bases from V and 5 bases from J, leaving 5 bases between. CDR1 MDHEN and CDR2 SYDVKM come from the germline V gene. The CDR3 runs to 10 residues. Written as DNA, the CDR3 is TGTGCCACCCAAAATGAAAAACTGTTTTTT. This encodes CATQNEKLFF.

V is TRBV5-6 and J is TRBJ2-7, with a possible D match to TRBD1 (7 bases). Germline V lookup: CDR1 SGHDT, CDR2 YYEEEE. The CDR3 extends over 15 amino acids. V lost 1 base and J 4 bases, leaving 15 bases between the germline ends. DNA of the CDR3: TGTGCCAGCAGCTTGCTGCGGGACAGACCTTACGAGCAGTACTTC. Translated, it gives CASSLLRDRPYEQYF.

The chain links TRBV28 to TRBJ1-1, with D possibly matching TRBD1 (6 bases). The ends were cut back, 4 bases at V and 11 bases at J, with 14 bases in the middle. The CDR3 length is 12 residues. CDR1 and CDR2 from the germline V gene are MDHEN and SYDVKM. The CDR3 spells CASSSNRVVAFF. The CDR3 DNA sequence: TGTGCCAGCAGTTCGAACAGGGTAGTGGCTTTCTTT.

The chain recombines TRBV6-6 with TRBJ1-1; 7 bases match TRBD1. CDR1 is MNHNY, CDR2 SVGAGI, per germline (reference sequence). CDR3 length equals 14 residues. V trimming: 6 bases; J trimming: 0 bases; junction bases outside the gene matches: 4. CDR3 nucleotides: TGTGCCAGCAGGTCGGGACAGATGAACACTGAAGCTTTCTTT. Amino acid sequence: CASRSGQMNTEAFF.

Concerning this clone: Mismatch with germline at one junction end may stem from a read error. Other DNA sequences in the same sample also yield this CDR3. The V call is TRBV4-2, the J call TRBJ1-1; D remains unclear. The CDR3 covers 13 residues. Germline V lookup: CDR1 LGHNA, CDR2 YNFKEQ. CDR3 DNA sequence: TGTGCCAGCAGCCAAACCGGGAACACTGAAGCCTTCTTT. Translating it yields CASSQTGNTEAFF.

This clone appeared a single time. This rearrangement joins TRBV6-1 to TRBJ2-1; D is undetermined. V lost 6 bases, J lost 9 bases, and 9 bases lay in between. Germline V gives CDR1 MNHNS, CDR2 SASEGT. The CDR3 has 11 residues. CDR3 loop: CASRELAEQFF. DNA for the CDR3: TGTGCCAGCAGGGAGCTGGCTGAGCAGTTCTTC.

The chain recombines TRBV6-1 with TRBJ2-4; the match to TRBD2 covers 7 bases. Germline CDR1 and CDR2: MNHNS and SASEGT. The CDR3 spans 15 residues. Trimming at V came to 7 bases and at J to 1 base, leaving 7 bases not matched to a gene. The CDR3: CASNRGGAAKNIQYF. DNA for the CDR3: TGTGCCAGCAACCGGGGAGGGGCGGCCAAAAACATTCAGTACTTC.

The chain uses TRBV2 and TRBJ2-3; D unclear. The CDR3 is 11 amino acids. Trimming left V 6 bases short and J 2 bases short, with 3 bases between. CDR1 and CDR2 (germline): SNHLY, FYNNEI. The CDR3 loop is CASSVTDTQYF. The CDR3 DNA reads TGTGCCAGCAGCGTCACAGATACGCAGTATTTT.

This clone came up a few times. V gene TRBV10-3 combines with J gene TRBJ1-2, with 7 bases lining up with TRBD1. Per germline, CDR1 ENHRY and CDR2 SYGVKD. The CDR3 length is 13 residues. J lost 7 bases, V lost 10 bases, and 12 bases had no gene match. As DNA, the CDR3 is TGTGCCACCCGACCCACAGGGGACGGTGGCTACACCTTC. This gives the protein CATRPTGDGGYTF.